This TCR beta chain was profiled in a study of T cells in Graves' hyperthyroidism and ophthalmopathy. Only a few counts were recorded for this clonotype. The source material, RNA transcripts, was used to amplify TCR beta CDR3 regions. Using the HTBI primer set, a first-round RT-PCR was run on the TCR CDR3. TCRdb passed the multiplex PCR reads through MiXCR, listing each CDR3 protein once. The table records fewer than 750,000 distinct CDR3 sequences, roughly 14% of them present only once. Germline V gene sequence: CDR1 ENHRY, CDR2 SYGVKD. The V end lost 6 bases, the J end lost 2 bases, and 11 bases lay between the germline ends. CDR3 length: 14 amino acids.

This receptor was obtained from a woman aged 40 to 55 with Graves' ophthalmopathy. The specimen sequenced was blood. The chain recombines TRBV10-3 with TRBJ1-5; possibly TRBD1 for D (5 bases). The CDR3 sequence: CAISLGGGNQPQHF. DNA for the CDR3: TGTGCCATCAGCCTGGGAGGGGGCAATCAGCCCCAGCATTTT.